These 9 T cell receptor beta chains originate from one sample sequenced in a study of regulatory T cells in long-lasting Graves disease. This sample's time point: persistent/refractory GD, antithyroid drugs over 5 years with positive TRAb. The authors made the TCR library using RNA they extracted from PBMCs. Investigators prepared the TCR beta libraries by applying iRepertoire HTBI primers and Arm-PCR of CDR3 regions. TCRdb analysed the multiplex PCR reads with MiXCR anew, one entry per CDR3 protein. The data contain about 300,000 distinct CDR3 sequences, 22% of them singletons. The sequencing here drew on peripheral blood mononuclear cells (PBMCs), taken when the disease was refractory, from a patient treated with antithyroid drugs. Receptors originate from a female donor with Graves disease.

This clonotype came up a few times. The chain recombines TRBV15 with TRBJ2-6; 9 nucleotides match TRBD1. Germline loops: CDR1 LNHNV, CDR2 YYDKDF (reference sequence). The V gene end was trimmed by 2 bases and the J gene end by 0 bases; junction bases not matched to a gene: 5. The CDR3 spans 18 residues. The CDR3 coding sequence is TGTGCCACCAGCAGAACAGCGGGACAGGGCTCTGGGGCCAACGTCCTGACTTTC. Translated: CATSRTAGQGSGANVLTF. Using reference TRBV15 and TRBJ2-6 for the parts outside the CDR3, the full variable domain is DAMVIQNPRYQVTQFGKPVTLSCSQTLNHNVMYWYQQKSSQAPKLLFHYYDKDFNNEADTPDNFQSRRPNTSFCFLDIRSPGLGDTAMYLCATSRTAGQGSGANVLTFGAGSRLTVL.

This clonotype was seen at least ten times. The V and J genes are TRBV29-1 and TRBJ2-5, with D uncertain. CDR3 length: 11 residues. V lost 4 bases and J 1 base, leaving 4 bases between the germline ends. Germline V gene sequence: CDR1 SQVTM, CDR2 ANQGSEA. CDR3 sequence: CSVGGQETQYF. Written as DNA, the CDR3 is TGCAGCGTTGGAGGCCAAGAGACCCAGTACTTC.

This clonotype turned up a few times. The CDR3 DNA is TGTGCCAGCAGACTGATGAACACTGAAGCTTTCTTT. Translation gives CASRLMNTEAFF. The V and J genes are TRBV28 and TRBJ1-1; D unclear. Germline V gene sequence: CDR1 MDHEN, CDR2 SYDVKM. V dropped 6 bases and J dropped 0 bases, with 5 bases sitting between them. The CDR3 has 12 residues.

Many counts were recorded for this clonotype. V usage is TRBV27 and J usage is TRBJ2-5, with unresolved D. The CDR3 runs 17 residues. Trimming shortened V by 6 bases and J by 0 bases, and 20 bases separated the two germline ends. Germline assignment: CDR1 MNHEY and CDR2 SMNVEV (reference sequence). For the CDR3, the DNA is TGTGCCAGCAGACGGCTTGGGTCAGGAGTATACCAAGAGACCCAGTACTTC. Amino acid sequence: CASRRLGSGVYQETQYF.

CDR3 DNA: TGTGCCAGCAGCGTACGACGGGACAGGGAGGACAATGAGCAGTTCTTC. This codes for CASSVRRDREDNEQFF. The rearrangement links TRBV9 to TRBJ2-1; 9 bases map to TRBD1. J was trimmed by 5 bases and V by 1 base; bases with no gene match: 7. CDR3 length: 16 residues. Germline CDR1 SGDLS, CDR2 YYNGEE. Full variable domain (rest looked up from reference TRBV9 and TRBJ2-1): DSGVTQTPKHLITATGQRVTLRCSPRSGDLSVYWYQQSLDQGLQFLIQYYNGEERAKGNILERFSAQQFPDLHSELNLSSLELGDSALYFCASSVRRDREDNEQFFGPGTRLTVL.

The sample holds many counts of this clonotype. CDR3 bases: TGTGCCAGCACTAGAGGGGGAAACCAAGAGACCCAGTACTTC. Its translation is CASTRGGNQETQYF. The chain combines TRBV28 with TRBJ2-5; perhaps TRBD1 as D (6 bases). Germline assignment: CDR1 MDHEN and CDR2 SYDVKM. The CDR3 extends over 14 amino acids. V was trimmed by 7 bases and J by 0 bases, leaving 12 bases between them.

This CDR3 reads CASSPLFSMNTEAFF. In DNA form, the CDR3 reads TGTGCCAGCAGCCCTTTGTTTTCGATGAACACTGAAGCTTTCTTT. The chain couples TRBV7-9 to TRBJ1-1; D call uncertain. Per the germline V gene, CDR1 is SEHNR and CDR2 is FQNEAQ (reference sequence). The CDR3 loop spans 15 amino acids. V lost 5 bases, J lost 0 bases, and 13 bases lay in between.

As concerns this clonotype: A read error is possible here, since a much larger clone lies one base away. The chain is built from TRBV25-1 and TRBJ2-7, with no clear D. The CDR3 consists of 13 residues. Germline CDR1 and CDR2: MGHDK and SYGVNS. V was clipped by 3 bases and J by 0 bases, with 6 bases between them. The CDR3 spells CASSDQSSYEQYF. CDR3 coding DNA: TGTGCCAGCAGTGATCAGTCCTCCTACGAGCAGTACTTC.

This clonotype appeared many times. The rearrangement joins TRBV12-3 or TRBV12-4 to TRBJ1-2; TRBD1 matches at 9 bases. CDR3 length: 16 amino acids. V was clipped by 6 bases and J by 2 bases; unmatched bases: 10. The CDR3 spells CASSPGTGRENYGYTF. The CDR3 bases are TGTGCCAGCAGCCCCGGGACAGGGCGGGAGAACTATGGCTACACCTTC.